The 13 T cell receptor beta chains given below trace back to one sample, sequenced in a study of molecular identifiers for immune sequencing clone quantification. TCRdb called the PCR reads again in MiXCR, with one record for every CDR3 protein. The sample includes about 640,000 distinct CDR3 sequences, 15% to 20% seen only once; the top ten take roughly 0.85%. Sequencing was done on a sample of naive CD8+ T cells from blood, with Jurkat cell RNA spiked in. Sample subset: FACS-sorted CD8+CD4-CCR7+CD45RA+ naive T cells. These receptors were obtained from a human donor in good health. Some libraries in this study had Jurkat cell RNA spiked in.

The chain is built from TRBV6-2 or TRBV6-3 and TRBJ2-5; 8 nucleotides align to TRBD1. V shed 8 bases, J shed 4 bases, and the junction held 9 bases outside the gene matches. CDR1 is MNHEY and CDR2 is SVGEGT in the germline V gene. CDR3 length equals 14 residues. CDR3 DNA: TGTGCCAGCCGGCAGGGGGCGTTCGGAGAGACCCAGTACTTC. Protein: CASRQGAFGETQYF.

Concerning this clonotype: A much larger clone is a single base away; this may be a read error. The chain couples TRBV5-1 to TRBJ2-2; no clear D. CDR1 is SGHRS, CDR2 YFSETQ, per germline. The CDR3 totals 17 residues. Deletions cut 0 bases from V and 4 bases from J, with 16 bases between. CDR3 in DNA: TGCGCCAGCAGCTTGGCTTATGGCCCCATGAGCACCGGGGAGCTGTTTTTT. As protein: CASSLAYGPMSTGELFF.

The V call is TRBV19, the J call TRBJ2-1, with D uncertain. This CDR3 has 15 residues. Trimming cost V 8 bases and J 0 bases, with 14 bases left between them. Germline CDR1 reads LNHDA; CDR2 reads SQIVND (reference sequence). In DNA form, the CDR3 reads TGTGCCAGTGGTTTACAGACAAGCTCCTACAATGAGCAGTTCTTC. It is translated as CASGLQTSSYNEQFF.

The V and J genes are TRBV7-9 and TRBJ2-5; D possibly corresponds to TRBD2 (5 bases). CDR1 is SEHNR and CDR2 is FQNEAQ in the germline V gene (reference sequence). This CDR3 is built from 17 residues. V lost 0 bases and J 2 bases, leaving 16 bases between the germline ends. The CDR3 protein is CASSLAGVYVRQETQYF. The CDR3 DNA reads TGTGCCAGCAGCTTAGCGGGAGTATATGTTCGGCAAGAGACCCAGTACTTC.

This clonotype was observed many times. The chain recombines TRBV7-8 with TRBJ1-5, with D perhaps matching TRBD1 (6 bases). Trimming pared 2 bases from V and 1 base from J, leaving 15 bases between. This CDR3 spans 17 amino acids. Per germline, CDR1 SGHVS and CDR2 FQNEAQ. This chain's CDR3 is CASSLYYREASNQPQHF. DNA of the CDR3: TGTGCCAGCAGCTTATACTACAGGGAGGCGAGCAATCAGCCCCAGCATTTT.

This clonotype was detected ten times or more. CDR3 DNA: TGCGCCAGCAGCCAAGCACAACGGGACAACTACAATGAGCAGTTCTTC. Its protein product is CASSQAQRDNYNEQFF. V and J are TRBV4-1 and TRBJ2-1, with D possibly TRBD1 on 6 matching bases. The CDR3 length is 16 residues. With 1 base removed from V and 3 bases from J, the gap between germline ends came to 13 bases. Germline assignment: CDR1 MGHRA and CDR2 YSYEKL.

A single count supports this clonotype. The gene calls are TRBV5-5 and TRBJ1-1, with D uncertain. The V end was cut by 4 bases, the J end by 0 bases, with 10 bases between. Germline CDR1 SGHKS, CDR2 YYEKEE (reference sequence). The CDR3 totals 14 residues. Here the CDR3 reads CASSPEPLNTEAFF. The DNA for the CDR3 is TGTGCCAGCAGCCCCGAGCCCTTGAACACTGAAGCTTTCTTT.

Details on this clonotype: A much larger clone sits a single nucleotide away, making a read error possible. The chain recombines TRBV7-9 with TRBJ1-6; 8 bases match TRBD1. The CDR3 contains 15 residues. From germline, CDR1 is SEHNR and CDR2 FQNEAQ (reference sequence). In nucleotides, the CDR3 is TGTGCCAGCAGCTCCGGGACAGGACTAGTCTCACCCCCCCACTTT. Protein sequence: CASSSGTGLVSPPHF.

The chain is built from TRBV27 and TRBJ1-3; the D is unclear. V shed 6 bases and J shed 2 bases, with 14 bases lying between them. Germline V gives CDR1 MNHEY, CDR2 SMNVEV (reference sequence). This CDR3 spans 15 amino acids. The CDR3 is CASRALTGTGNTIYF. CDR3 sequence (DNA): TGTGCCAGCAGGGCCCTAACCGGGACTGGAAACACCATATATTTT.

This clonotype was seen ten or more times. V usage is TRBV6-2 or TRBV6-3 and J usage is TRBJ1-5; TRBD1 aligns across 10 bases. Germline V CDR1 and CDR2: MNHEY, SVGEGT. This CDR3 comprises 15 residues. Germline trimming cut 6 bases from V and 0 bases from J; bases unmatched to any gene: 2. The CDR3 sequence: CASRDRGNSNQPQHF. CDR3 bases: TGTGCCAGCAGGGACAGGGGGAATAGCAATCAGCCCCAGCATTTT.

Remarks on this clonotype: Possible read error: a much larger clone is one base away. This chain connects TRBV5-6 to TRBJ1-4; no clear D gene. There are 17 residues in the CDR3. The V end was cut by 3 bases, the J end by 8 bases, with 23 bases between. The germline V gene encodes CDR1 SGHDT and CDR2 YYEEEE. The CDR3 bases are TGTGCCAGCAGCTCGGCTGGGGTCGGCAGTCCTTGGGAAAAACTGTTTTTT. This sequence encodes CASSSAGVGSPWEKLFF.

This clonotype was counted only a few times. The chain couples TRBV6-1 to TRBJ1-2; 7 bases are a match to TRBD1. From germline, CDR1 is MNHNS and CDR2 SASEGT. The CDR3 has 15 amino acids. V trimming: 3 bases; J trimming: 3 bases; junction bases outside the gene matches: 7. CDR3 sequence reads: CASSENGQVHYGYTF. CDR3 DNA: TGTGCCAGCAGTGAGAACGGACAGGTTCACTATGGCTACACCTTC.

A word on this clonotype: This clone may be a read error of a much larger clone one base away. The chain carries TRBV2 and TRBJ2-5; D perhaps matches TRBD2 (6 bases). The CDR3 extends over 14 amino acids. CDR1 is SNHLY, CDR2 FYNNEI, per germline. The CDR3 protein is CANSAGTYQETQYF. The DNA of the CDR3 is TGTGCCAACAGTGCCGGGACTTATCAAGAGACCCAGTACTTC.